The rows below give T cell receptor beta chains drawn from one sample of a study of cytomegalovirus exposure and HLA in healthy donors. Libraries were prepared by immunoSEQ multiplex PCR; TCRdb keeps only in-frame clonotypes and omits some of them. Of tens of thousands of clones in the sample, roughly 82% were seen once. The sequencing input was PBMCs. These receptors all come from a young man in good health and CMV-seropositive. Both conserved end residues are part of each CDR3. A D gene is named only where the DNA matches it firmly. Only some rows state a clone size, as once, few, many or a class for expanded clones.

J	D	size	V	DNA	CDR3
TRBJ2-7	.	few	TRBV6-5	TGTGCCAGCAAAGTTGACGAGGACGAGCAGTACTTC	CASKVDEDEQYF
TRBJ2-3	.	.	TRBV6-4	TGTGCCAGCAGTGACTCGCGAGATACGCAGTATTTT	CASSDSRDTQYF
TRBJ1-5	.	.	TRBV27	TGTGCCAGCAGGCCGATCGGGGAGAATTTCCATCAGCCCCAGCATTTT	CASRPIGENFHQPQHF
TRBJ1-2	TRBD1	.	TRBV5-1	TGCGCCAGCAGCTTGGGAGTCGGGACAGGGGGCGCGATTGATGGCTACACCTTC	CASSLGVGTGGAIDGYTF
TRBJ1-6	TRBD1	.	TRBV6-5	TGTGCCAGCAGTTACCGCCCACAGGGGGTTTATTCACCCCTCCACTTT	CASSYRPQGVYSPLHF
TRBJ2-1	TRBD1	.	TRBV15	TGTGCCACCCATAAGGGGACAGACCCCTACAATGAGCAGTTCTTC	CATHKGTDPYNEQFF
TRBJ2-3	TRBD2	.	TRBV5-1	TGCGCCAGCAGCGGTGGACTAGCGGGGTACACAGATACGCAGTATTTT	CASSGGLAGYTDTQYF
TRBJ2-1	TRBD2	.	TRBV6-1	TGTGCCAGCAGTGTGACTAGCGGGAGGTCTTGGGGCTACAATGAGCAGTTCTTC	CASSVTSGRSWGYNEQFF
TRBJ2-1	TRBD2	.	TRBV25-1	TGTGCCAGCAGTGAGGAAAGCGGGAGGGCATACAATGAGCAGTTCTTC	CASSEESGRAYNEQFF
TRBJ2-2	TRBD1	.	TRBV5-3	TGTGCCCACCATACCAGGGGGCAGCTGTTTTTT	CAHHTRGQLFF
TRBJ2-5	.	.	TRBV11-2	TGTGCCAGCAGCCCGCAGGCCAATCTTGTTGAGACCCAGTACTTC	CASSPQANLVETQYF
TRBJ2-1	.	few	TRBV5-1	TGCGCCAGCAGCTTCGGGACATACAATGAGCAGTTCTTC	CASSFGTYNEQFF
TRBJ1-4	.	.	TRBV4-2	TGTGCCAGCAGCCAAGGTGGAGTTGGGGAAAAACTGTTTTTT	CASSQGGVGEKLFF